This TCR beta chain is drawn from a study of a mutant IDH1 vaccine in newly diagnosed glioma. The overall study: Patients were started on vaccination 4-6 weeks after radiotherapy alone, or with temozolomide cycles. Mean patient age was around 40 years; approximately 62% were male and approximately 40% female. Study findings and constraints: There seemed to be no relation between pseudoprogression and changes in top peripheral T cell clonotypes.

There are 16 residues in the CDR3. V lost 3 bases and J lost 7; bases outside the gene matches: 12. The data were produced by immunoSEQ multiplex PCR, yet TCRdb's version contains in-frame clones alone and is incomplete. The table shows about 72,000 clones, with roughly 83% occurring only once. Concerning this clone itself: No antigen is known for it.

Described time point: week 35, safety follow-up. Vaccinated patients received 300 ug of mutant IDH1 20-mer peptide per dose, with topical imiquimod. This chain connects TRBV23-1 to TRBJ1-2; 9 nucleotides line up with TRBD1. TRBV23-1 is recorded as an ORF, its role being uncertain. The source of this sequence is a man aged 18 to 29 with glioma. Sample: PBMCs, taken from a glioma patient whose treatment included an IDH1 peptide vaccine. CDR3 region: CASSQGTGISPLGYTF. The CDR3 DNA follows: TGCGCCAGCAGTCAGGGGACAGGGATATCTCCTCTTGGCTACACCTTC.